This is a list of T cell receptor beta chains from one sample in a study of OX40 agonist ivuxolimab in advanced cancers. TCRdb's table, derived via immunoSEQ multiplex PCR, lists solely in-frame clones and lacks some. This sample has 65,000 to 95,000 clones; about four fifths occur once, and the top ten carry 0.76%. This sample comprised CD4+ or CD8+ T cells sorted from blood, obtained in a trial of the OX40 agonist ivuxolimab. These receptors all come from an adult with an advanced solid tumor such as melanoma, head and neck, liver or kidney cancer. CDR3s include the opening cysteine and the closing phenylalanine or tryptophan. A D gene is named only where the DNA matches it firmly. Part of the rows lack a size; the others show once, few, many or a class for expanded clones.

CAWTPRGSRGNTIYF	TGTGCCTGGACCCCACGGGGGTCCCGGGGAAACACCATATATTTT	TRBJ1-3	.	.	TRBV30
CASNPRGTGQPQHF	TGTGCCAGCAACCCCCGGGGAACGGGGCAGCCCCAGCATTTT	TRBJ1-5	.	.	TRBV28
CASSLHGGRDTEAFF	TGTGCCAGCAGTTTACATGGGGGACGGGACACTGAAGCTTTCTTT	TRBJ1-1	once	.	TRBV28
CSASRAETQYF	TGCAGTGCCTCCCGGGCAGAGACCCAGTACTTC	TRBJ2-5	.	.	TRBV20-1
CASSLDGQVTQPQHF	TGTGCCAGCAGCTTAGATGGACAGGTGACTCAGCCCCAGCATTTT	TRBJ1-5	.	TRBD1	TRBV11-2
CASSPPPGSSYEQYF	TGTGCCAGCTCACCCCCCCCGGGCAGCTCCTACGAGCAGTACTTC	TRBJ2-7	.	.	TRBV18
CASSLGETQYF	TGTGCCAGTAGTTTGGGAGAGACCCAGTACTTC	TRBJ2-5	.	.	TRBV19
CASSFQQGGSNSPLHF	TGCGCCAGCAGCTTCCAACAGGGGGGATCTAATTCACCCCTCCACTTT	TRBJ1-6	.	TRBD1	TRBV5-1
CAISPLAGVDTEAFF	TGTGCCATCAGTCCCCTGGCAGGGGTCGACACTGAAGCTTTCTTT	TRBJ1-1	.	.	TRBV10-3
CASSLNSNQPQHF	TGTGCCAGCAGCTTGAACAGCAATCAGCCCCAGCATTTT	TRBJ1-5	.	.	TRBV5-8
CAISESNPSYNEQFF	TGTGCCATCAGTGAGTCGAACCCTTCCTACAATGAGCAGTTCTTC	TRBJ2-1	.	.	TRBV10-3
CASRPTPDSGNTIYF	TGTGCCAGCAGACCCACACCCGACTCCGGAAACACCATATATTTT	TRBJ1-3	.	.	TRBV6-6
CSVKGGLAGSTGELFF	TGCAGCGTGAAGGGGGGACTAGCGGGGAGCACCGGGGAGCTGTTTTTT	TRBJ2-2	.	TRBD2	TRBV29-1